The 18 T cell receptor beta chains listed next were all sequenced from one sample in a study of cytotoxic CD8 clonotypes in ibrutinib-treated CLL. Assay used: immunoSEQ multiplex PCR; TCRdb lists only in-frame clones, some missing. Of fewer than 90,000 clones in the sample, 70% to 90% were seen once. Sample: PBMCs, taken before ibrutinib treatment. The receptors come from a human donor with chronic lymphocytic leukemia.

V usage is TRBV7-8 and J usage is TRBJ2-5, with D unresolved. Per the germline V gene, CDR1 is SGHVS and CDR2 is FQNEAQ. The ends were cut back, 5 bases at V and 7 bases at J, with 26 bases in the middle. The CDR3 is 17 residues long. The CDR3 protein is CASSPGASHSNIGTQYF. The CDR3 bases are TGTGCCAGCAGCCCCGGAGCCTCACACAGTAATATAGGGACCCAGTACTTC. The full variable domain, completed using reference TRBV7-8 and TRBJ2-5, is GAGVSQSPRYKVAKRGQDVALRCDPISGHVSLFWYQQALGQGPEFLTYFQNEAQLDKSGLPSDRFFAERPEGSVSTLKIQRTQQEDSAVYLCASSPGASHSNIGTQYFGPGTRLLVL.

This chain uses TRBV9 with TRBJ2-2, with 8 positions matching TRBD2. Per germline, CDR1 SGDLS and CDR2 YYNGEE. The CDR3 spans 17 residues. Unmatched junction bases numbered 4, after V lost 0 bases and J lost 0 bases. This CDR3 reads CASSVVSGGPNTGELFF. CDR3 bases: TGTGCCAGCAGCGTAGTCTCGGGAGGGCCGAACACCGGGGAGCTGTTTTTT.

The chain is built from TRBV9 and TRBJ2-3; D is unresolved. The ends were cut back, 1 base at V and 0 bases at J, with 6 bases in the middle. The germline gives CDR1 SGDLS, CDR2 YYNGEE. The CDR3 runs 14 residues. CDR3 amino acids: CASSVHGSTDTQYF. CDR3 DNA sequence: TGTGCCAGCAGCGTACACGGTAGCACAGATACGCAGTATTTT. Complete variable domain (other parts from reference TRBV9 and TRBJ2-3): DSGVTQTPKHLITATGQRVTLRCSPRSGDLSVYWYQQSLDQGLQFLIQYYNGEERAKGNILERFSAQQFPDLHSELNLSSLELGDSALYFCASSVHGSTDTQYFGPGTRLTVL.

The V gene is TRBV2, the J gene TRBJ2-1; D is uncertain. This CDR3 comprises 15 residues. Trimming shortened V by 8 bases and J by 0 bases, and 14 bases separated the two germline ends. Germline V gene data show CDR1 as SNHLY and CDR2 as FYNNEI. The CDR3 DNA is TGTGCCAGCCGACTCGGCCTTAGCTCCTACAATGAGCAGTTCTTC. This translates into CASRLGLSSYNEQFF. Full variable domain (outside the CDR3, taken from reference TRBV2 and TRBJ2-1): EPEVTQTPSHQVTQMGQEVILRCVPISNHLYFYWYRQILGQKVEFLVSFYNNEISEKSEIFDDQFSVERPDGSNFTLKIRSTKLEDSAMYFCASRLGLSSYNEQFFGPGTRLTVL.

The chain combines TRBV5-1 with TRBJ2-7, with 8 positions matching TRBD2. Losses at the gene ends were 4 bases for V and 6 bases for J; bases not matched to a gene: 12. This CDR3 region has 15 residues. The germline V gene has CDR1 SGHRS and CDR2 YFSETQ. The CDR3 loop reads CASSIEAGEALEQYF. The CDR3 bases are TGCGCCAGCAGCATAGAAGCGGGAGAGGCGCTCGAGCAGTACTTC. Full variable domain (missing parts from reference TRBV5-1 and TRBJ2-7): KAGVTQTPRYLIKTRGQQVTLSCSPISGHRSVSWYQQTPGQGLQFLFEYFSETQRNKGNFPGRFSGRQFSNSRSEMNVSTLELGDSALYLCASSIEAGEALEQYFGPGTRLTVT.

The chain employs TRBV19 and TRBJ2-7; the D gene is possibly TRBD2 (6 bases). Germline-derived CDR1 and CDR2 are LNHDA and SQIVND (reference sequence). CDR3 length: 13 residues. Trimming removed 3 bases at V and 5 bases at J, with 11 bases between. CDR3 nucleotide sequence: TGTGCCAGTAGTATTCCGGCGGGGAACGAGCAGTACTTC. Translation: CASSIPAGNEQYF.

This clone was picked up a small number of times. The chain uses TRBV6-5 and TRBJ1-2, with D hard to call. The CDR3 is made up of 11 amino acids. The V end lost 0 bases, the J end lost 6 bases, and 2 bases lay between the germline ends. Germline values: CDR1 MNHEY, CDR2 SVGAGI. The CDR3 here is CASSYSHGYTF. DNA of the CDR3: TGTGCCAGCAGTTACTCTCATGGCTACACCTTC.

CDR3 DNA: TGTGCCAGCAGTAAGACAGGGGTCGTCGGCGAGCAGTACTTC. It encodes CASSKTGVVGEQYF. The chain has TRBV28 and TRBJ2-7; 8 bases align to TRBD1. The CDR3 has 14 amino acids. The germline V gene encodes CDR1 MDHEN and CDR2 SYDVKM. Unmatched junction bases numbered 9, after V lost 5 bases and J lost 6 bases.

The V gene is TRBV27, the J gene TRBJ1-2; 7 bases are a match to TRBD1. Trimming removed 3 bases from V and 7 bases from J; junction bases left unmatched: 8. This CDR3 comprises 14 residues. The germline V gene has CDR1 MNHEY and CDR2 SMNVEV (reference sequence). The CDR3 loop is CASSFREGATGYTF. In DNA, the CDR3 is TGTGCCAGCAGTTTCCGGGAGGGGGCAACTGGCTACACCTTC.

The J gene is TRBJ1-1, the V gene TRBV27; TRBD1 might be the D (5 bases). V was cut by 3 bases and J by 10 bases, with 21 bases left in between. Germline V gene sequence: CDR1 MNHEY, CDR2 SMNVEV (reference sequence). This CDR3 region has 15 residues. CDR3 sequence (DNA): TGTGCCAGCAGTTTCGGTACGGGTGTCACAGGACGAGCTTTCTTT. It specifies CASSFGTGVTGRAFF.

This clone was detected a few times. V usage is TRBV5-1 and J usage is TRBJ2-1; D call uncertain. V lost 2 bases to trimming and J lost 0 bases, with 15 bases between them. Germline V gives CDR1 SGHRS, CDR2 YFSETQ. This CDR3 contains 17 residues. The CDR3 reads CASSLTPVESSYNEQFF. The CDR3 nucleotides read TGCGCCAGCAGCTTAACACCAGTCGAGAGCTCCTACAATGAGCAGTTCTTC.

The CDR3 spells CASSQDSGRAGEQFF. The CDR3 DNA reads as TGTGCCAGCAGCCAAGATAGCGGGAGGGCGGGGGAGCAGTTCTTC. J is TRBJ2-1 and V is TRBV4-2, with 11 bases matching TRBD2. Trimming took 0 bases from V and 10 from J; bases not matched to a gene: 5. The CDR3 loop spans 15 amino acids. CDR1 is LGHNA and CDR2 is YNFKEQ in the germline V gene.

CDR3 DNA: TGCGCCAGCAGCTTGGCTGGTGGTCAGTCCTACGAGCAGTACTTC. The encoded protein is CASSLAGGQSYEQYF. The rearrangement links TRBV5-1 to TRBJ2-7; D remains ambiguous. CDR1 and CDR2 (germline): SGHRS, YFSETQ. V was clipped by 0 bases and J by 1 base, with 11 bases between them. The CDR3 is made up of 15 amino acids. The full variable domain, with the rest looked up from reference TRBV5-1 and TRBJ2-7, is KAGVTQTPRYLIKTRGQQVTLSCSPISGHRSVSWYQQTPGQGLQFLFEYFSETQRNKGNFPGRFSGRQFSNSRSEMNVSTLELGDSALYLCASSLAGGQSYEQYFGPGTRLTVT.

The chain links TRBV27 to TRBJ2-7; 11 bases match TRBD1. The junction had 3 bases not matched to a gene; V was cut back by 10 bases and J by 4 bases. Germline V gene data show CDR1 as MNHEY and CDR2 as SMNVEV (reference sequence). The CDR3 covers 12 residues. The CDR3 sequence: CAIGTGGYEQYF. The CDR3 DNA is TGTGCCATCGGGACAGGGGGTTACGAGCAGTACTTC.

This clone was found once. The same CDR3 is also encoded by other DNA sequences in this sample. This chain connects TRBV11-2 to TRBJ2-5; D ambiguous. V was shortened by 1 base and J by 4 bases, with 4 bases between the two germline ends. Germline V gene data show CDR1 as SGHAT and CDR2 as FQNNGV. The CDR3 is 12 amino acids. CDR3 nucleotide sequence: TGTGCCAGCAGCTTAGTTAGAGAGACCCAGTACTTC. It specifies CASSLVRETQYF.

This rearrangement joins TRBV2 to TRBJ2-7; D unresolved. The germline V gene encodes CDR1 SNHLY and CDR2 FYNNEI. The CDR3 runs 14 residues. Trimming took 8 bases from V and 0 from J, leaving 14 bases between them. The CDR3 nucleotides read TGTGCCAGCCAAAACAAGCCGAACTCCTACGAGCAGTACTTC. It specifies CASQNKPNSYEQYF.

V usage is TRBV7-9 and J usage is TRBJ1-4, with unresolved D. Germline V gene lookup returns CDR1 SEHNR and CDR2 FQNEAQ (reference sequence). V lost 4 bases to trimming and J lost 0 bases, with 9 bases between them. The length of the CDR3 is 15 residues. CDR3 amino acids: CASSSFQSTNEKLFF. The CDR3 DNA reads TGTGCCAGCAGCTCCTTCCAGTCAACTAATGAAAAACTGTTTTTT.

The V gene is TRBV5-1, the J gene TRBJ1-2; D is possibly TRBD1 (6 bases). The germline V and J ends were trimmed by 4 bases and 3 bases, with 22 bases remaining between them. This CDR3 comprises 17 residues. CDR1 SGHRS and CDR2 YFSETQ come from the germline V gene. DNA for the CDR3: TGCGCCAGCAGCCCGCTAGGGGGAGGCGTTTTGGACTATGGCTACACCTTC. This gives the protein CASSPLGGGVLDYGYTF.